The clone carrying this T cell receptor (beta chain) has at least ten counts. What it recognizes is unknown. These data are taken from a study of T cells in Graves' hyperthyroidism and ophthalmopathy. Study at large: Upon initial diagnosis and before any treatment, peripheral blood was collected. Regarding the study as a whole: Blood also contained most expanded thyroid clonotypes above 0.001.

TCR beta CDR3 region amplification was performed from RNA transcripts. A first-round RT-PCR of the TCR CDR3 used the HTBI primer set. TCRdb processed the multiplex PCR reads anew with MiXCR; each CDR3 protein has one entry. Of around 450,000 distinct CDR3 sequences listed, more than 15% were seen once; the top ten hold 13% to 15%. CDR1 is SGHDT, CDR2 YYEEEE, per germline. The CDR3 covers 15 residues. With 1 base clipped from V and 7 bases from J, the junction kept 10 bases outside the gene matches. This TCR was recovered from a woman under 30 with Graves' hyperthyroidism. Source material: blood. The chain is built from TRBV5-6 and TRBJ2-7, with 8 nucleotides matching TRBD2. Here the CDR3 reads CASSLWTGGPGEQYF. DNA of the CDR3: TGTGCCAGCAGCTTGTGGACGGGAGGGCCGGGGGAGCAGTACTTC.